This TCR beta chain is from a study of blood T cell repertoires in COVID-19. Turning to the study itself: The United States, Italy and Spain provided the acute and convalescent COVID-19 samples. T cells, B-cell-depleted T cells, or PBMCs supplied cDNA or gDNA.

V lost 4 bases and J lost 9; bases outside the gene matches: 7. This CDR3 comprises 14 residues. CDR1 is SGHRS and CDR2 is YFSETQ in the germline V gene. Methods used by the authors: Estimated nucleated cell counts came from reference gene primer amplification. Clones were sequenced by immunoSEQ multiplex PCR, and TCRdb holds only the in-frame ones, with some missing. Clonal size and the V and J genes are those of that table, whereas D and trimming came from the DNA. The table includes over 130,000 clones, around 81% detected once. The receptor's source is a human donor in a cohort sampled during active COVID-19. The gene calls are TRBV5-1 and TRBJ1-6; 7 positions agree with TRBD1. The sequenced material came from peripheral blood. In DNA form, the CDR3 reads TGCGCCAGCAGCGAGGGACAGTCGGTTTCACCCCTCCACTTT. It codes for CASSEGQSVSPLHF.